This TCR beta chain was observed in a study of blood T cell repertoires in COVID-19. Authors' processing steps: Scientists estimated how many nucleated cells there were by amplifying reference gene primers. Sequencing was performed with immunoSEQ multiplex PCR; in TCRdb, only in-frame clones are kept and a portion is missing. V and J calls and clone size are given by that table; D and trimming were obtained from the DNA. The repertoire holds about 220,000 clones, with 70% to 90% as singletons. This clone was seen a few times. The receptor's source is a human donor in a cohort sampled during active COVID-19. The source material was peripheral blood.

Written as DNA, the CDR3 is TGTGCTAGTGGTTTGGCCACTAGGGAGCAGTTCTTC. It specifies CASGLATREQFF. This sequence joins TRBV12-5 and TRBJ2-1; D might be TRBD2 (5 bases). This CDR3 is 12 amino acids long. Trimming shortened V by 1 base and J by 10 bases, and 8 bases separated the two germline ends. From germline, CDR1 is LGHNT and CDR2 FRNRAP.